This paragraph reports one TCR beta chain. The antigen is undetermined. Here immunoSEQ multiplex PCR was the method, and the copy in TCRdb shows in-frame clones only, minus some. Of 50,000 to 65,000 clones listed, 86% are singletons. Germline values: CDR1 WNHNN, CDR2 SYGVQD (reference sequence). This CDR3 has 13 amino acids. Trimming removed 5 bases at V and 1 base at J, with 8 bases between. The sample originates from a study of PD-L1 blockade in urothelial cancer. Study context: Every 3 weeks, patients received intravenous atezolizumab 1,200 mg, beginning 2014. Prior chemotherapy regimens per patient numbered 0 to 3.

Findings and caveats of the study: Pretreatment blood TCR clonality under the median forecast improved survival.

Metastatic or locally advanced urothelial carcinoma was present in the patients. The sequence was collected from a man in his fifties or sixties with urothelial cancer. Here the sequenced sample was PBMCs, taken around atezolizumab (anti-PD-L1) treatment. The genes are TRBV10-1 and TRBJ1-1, with D maybe TRBD1 (5 bases). The CDR3 reads CASSKGPNTEAFF. The CDR3 nucleotides read TGCGCCAGCAGTAAGGGGCCGAACACTGAAGCTTTCTTT.